This TCR beta chain comes out of a study of chemoradiotherapy in HPV16-positive cancers. Regarding the study as a whole: Candidate HPV-specific clones and E7-related TCR motifs grew in tumor during treatment.

Comment on this clone: The antigen is undetermined.

Clones were sequenced by immunoSEQ multiplex PCR, and TCRdb holds only the in-frame ones, with some missing. This sample has approximately 27,000 clones, with approximately 88% found just once. Samples were taken several times over chemoradiotherapy. This CDR3 spans 16 amino acids. Germline V CDR1 and CDR2: MNHEY, SVGAGI. V lost 0 bases, J lost 0 bases, and 6 bases lay in between. The source was blood, collected from a patient who underwent chemoradiotherapy. V gene TRBV6-5 combines with J gene TRBJ1-6; D call uncertain. The origin of this receptor is a human donor with HPV-associated anogenital cancer. CDR3 sequence: CASSYSQSSYNSPLHF. The CDR3 bases are TGTGCCAGCAGTTACTCGCAAAGCTCCTATAATTCACCCCTCCACTTT.